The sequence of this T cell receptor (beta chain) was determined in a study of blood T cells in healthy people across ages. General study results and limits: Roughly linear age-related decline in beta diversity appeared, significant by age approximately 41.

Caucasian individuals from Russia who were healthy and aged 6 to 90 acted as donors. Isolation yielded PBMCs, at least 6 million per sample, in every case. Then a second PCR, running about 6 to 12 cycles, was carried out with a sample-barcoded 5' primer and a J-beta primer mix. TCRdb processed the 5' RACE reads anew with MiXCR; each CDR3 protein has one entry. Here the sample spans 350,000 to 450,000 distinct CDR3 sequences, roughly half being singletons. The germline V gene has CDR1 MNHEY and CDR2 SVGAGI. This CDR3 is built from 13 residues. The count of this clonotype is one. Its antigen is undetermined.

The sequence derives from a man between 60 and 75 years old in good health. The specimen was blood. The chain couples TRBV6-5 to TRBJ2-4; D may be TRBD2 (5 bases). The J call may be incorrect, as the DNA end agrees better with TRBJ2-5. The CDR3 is CASSYSGEETQYF. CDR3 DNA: TGTGCCAGCAGTTACTCCGGGGAAGAGACCCAGTACTTC.